This T cell receptor (beta chain) was sequenced during a study of CD8 T cells in ankylosing spondylitis. Study-wide findings and caveats: Disease-associated clones were reportedly significantly overrepresented in matched ankylosing spondylitis synovial fluid. Some motif variants had been reported before (in reactive arthritis synovial fluid and blood).

A few counts support this clonotype. No antigen is known for it. Trimming took 4 bases from V and 2 from J, leaving 10 bases between them. The CDR3 length is 13 residues. Germline CDR1 SQVTM, CDR2 ANQGSEA. Generation of TCR beta libraries employed quantitative 5'-RACE incorporating molecular barcodes. TCRdb reprocessed the 5' RACE reads with MiXCR, giving one entry per CDR3 protein. The data show approximately 180,000 distinct CDR3 sequences, around a sixth seen once. V usage is TRBV29-1 and J usage is TRBJ2-3, with D uncertain. Material: blood, either unsorted or a sorted T cell fraction (not recorded which). The TCR sequence derives from a male donor under 30 with ankylosing spondylitis or in good health (not recorded which). DNA for the CDR3: TGCAGCGTTGCCCTAACAAACACAGATACGCAGTATTTT. It yields the protein CSVALTNTDTQYF.